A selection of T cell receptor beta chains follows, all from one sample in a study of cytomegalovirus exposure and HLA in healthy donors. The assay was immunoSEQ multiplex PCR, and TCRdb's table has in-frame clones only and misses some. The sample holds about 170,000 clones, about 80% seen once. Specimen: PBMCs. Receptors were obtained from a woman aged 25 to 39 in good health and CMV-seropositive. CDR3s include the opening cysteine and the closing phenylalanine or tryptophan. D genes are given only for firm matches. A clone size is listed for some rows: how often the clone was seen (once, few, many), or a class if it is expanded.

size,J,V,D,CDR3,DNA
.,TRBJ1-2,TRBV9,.,CASSVERGVGYTF,TGTGCCAGCAGCGTAGAAAGGGGCGTTGGCTACACCTTC
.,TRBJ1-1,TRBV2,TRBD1,CASVPRDRAKQGGTEAFF,TGTGCCAGCGTACCCCGGGACAGGGCCAAGCAAGGGGGCACTGAAGCTTTCTTT
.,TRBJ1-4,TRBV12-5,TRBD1,CASGSWTGGGTNEKLFF,TGTGCTAGTGGTTCCTGGACAGGCGGAGGGACTAATGAAAAACTGTTTTTT
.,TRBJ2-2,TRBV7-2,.,CASTLGIGELFF,TGTGCCAGCACCCTCGGGATCGGGGAGCTGTTTTTT
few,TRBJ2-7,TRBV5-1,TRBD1,CASSVNRGQEWDF,TGCGCCAGCAGCGTAAACAGGGGGCAGGAGTGGGACTTC
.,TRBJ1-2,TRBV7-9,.,CASSLDTNYGYTF,TGTGCCAGCAGCTTAGATACTAACTATGGCTACACCTTC
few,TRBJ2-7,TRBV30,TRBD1,CAWSAPDRAFSYEQYF,TGTGCCTGGAGTGCACCCGACAGGGCTTTCTCCTACGAGCAGTACTTC
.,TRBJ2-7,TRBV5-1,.,CASSLGSPGIEQYF,TGCGCCAGCAGCTTGGGTTCTCCAGGGATAGAGCAGTACTTC
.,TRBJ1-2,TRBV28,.,CASSLSTDYYGYTF,TGTGCCAGCAGTTTATCTACAGATTACTATGGCTACACCTTC
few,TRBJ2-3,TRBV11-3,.,CASSLTGDTQYF,TGTGCCAGCAGCTTAACGGGAGATACGCAGTATTTT
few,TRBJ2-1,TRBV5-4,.,CAIQVGGTAGYNEQFF,TGTGCCATCCAAGTGGGTGGGACTGCGGGGTACAATGAGCAGTTCTTC
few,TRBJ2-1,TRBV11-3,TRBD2,CASSGRRSGSGYNEQFF,TGTGCCAGCAGCGGGAGAAGGAGCGGGAGTGGCTACAATGAGCAGTTCTTC
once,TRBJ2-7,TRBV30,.,CAWSPFEYEQYF,TGTGCCTGGAGTCCTTTTGAGTACGAGCAGTACTTC
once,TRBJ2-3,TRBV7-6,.,CASSRNGGGLNTQYF,TGTGCCAGCAGCCGAAACGGAGGAGGCTTGAATACGCAGTATTTT
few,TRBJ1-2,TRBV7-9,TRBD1,CASGTGDYGYTF,TGTGCCAGCGGGACAGGAGACTATGGCTACACCTTC
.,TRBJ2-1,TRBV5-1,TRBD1,CASSWGQVYNEQFF,TGCGCCAGCAGCTGGGGACAGGTTTACAATGAGCAGTTCTTC
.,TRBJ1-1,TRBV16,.,CASSQFKEGEAFF,TGTGCCAGCAGCCAATTTAAGGAGGGGGAAGCTTTCTTT
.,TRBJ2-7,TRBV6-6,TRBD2,CASSYLAGASYEQYF,TGTGCCAGCAGTTACCTAGCGGGAGCTTCCTACGAGCAGTACTTC
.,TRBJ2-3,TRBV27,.,CASSLIGTDTQYF,TGTGCCAGCAGTTTAATCGGGACAGATACGCAGTATTTT
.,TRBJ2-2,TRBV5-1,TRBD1,CASGLDRATGELFF,TGCGCCAGCGGCCTAGACAGGGCCACCGGGGAGCTGTTTTTT
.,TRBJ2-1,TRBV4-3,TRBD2,CASSQGVAGGLNEQFF,TGCGCCAGCAGCCAAGGGGTAGCGGGAGGTCTCAATGAGCAGTTCTTC
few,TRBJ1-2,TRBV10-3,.,CAISARQRYGYTF,TGTGCCATCAGTGCGCGACAGCGCTATGGCTACACCTTC
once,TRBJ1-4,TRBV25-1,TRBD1,CASSATDRGREKLFF,TGTGCCAGCAGTGCTACTGACAGGGGGCGAGAAAAACTGTTTTTT